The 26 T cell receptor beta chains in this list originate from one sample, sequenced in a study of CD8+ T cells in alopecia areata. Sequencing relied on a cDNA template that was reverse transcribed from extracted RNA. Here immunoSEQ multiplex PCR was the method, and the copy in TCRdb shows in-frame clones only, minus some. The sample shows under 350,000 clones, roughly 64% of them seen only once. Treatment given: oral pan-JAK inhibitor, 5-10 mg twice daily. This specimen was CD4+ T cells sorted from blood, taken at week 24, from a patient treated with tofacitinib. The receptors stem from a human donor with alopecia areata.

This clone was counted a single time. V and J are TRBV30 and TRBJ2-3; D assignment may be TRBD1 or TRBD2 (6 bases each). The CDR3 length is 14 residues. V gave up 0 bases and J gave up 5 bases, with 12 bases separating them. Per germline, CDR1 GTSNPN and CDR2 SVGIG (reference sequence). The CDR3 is CAWSVRGAGDTQYF. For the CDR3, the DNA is TGTGCCTGGAGTGTAAGGGGGGCAGGAGATACGCAGTATTTT.

CDR3 sequence (DNA): TGTGCCATCAGTGAGATGCAGGGTACTAACTATGGCTACACCTTC. Translated: CAISEMQGTNYGYTF. This chain uses TRBV10-3 with TRBJ1-2, with a weak D call TRBD1 (5 bases). This CDR3 has 15 residues. The V end was cut by 2 bases, the J end by 0 bases, with 10 bases between. CDR1 is ENHRY and CDR2 is SYGVKD in the germline V gene.

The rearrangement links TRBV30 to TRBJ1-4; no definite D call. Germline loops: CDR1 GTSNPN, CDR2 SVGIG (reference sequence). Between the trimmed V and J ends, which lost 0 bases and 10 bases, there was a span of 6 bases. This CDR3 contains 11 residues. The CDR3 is CAWSVEGKLFF. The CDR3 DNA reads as TGTGCCTGGAGTGTGGAGGGAAAACTGTTTTTT.

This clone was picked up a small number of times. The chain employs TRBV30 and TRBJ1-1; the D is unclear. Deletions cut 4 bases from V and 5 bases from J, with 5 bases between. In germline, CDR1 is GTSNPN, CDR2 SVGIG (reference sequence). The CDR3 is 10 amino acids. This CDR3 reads CAWKQTEAFF. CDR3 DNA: TGTGCCTGGAAACAGACTGAAGCTTTCTTT.

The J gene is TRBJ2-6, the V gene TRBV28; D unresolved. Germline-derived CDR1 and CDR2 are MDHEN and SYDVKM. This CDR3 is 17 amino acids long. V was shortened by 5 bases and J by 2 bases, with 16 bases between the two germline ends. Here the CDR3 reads CASSPLQGTAGANVLTF. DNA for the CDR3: TGTGCCAGCAGTCCCCTCCAAGGAACGGCTGGGGCCAACGTCCTGACTTTC.

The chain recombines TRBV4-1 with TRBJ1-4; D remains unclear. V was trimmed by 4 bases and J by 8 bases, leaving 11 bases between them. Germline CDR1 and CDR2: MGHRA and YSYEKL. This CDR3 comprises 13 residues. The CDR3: CASSRLIREKLFF. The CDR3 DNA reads TGCGCCAGCAGCCGCCTTATCAGGGAAAAACTGTTTTTT.

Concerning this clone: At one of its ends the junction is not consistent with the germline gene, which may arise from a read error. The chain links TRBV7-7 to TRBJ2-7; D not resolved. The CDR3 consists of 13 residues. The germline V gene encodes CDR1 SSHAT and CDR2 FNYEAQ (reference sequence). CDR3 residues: CASSLESGYEQYF. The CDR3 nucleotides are TGTGCTAGCAGCTTAGAATCAGGCTACGAGCAGTACTTC. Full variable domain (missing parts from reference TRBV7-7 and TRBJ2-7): GAGVSQSPRYKVTKRGQDVTLRCDPISSHATLYWYQQALGQGPEFLTYFNYEAQPDKSGLPSDRFSAERPEGSISTLTIQRTEQRDSAMYRCASSLESGYEQYFGPGTRLTVT.

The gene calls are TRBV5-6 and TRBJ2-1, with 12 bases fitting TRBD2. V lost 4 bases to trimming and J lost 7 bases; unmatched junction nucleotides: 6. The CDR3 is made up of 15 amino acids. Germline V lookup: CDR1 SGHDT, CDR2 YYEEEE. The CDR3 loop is CASSHRLAGANEQFF. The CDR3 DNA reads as TGTGCCAGCAGCCACAGACTAGCGGGGGCGAATGAGCAGTTCTTC.

The CDR3 coding sequence is TGTGCCAGCAGCTCCCGGCCACGTACACCAGGGGAGGGTGGCTACACCTTC. Its protein is CASSSRPRTPGEGGYTF. This chain connects TRBV7-3 to TRBJ1-2; D may be TRBD1 (6 bases). CDR1 is SGHTA and CDR2 is FQGTGA in the germline V gene. The V gene lost 4 bases and the J gene lost 7 bases, with 25 bases spanning the gap. The CDR3 is made up of 17 amino acids.

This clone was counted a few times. For the CDR3, the DNA is TGTGCCAGTAGTAGCAAGACAGTTACCGGGGAGCTGTTTTTT. This encodes CASSSKTVTGELFF. The chain joins TRBV19 to TRBJ2-2; maybe TRBD1 (5 bases). Trimming took 4 bases from V and 5 from J, leaving 11 bases between them. The CDR3 is made up of 14 amino acids. CDR1 LNHDA and CDR2 SQIVND come from the germline V gene (reference sequence).

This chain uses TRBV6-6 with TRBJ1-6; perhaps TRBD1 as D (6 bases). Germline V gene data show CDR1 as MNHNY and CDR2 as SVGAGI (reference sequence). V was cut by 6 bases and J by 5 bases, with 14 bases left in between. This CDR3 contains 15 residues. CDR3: CASSQQGKNNSPLHF. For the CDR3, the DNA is TGTGCCAGCAGCCAACAGGGAAAGAATAATTCACCCCTCCACTTT.

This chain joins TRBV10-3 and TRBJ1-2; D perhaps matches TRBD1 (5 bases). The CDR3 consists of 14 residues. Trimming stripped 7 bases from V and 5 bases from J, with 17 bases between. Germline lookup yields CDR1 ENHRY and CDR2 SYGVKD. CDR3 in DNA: TGTGCCATCACCCCGCGGGGCCAGGAATATGGCTACACCTTC. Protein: CAITPRGQEYGYTF.

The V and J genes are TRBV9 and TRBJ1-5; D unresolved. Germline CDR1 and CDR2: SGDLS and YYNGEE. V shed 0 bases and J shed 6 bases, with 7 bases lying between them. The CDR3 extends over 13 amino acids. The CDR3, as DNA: TGTGCCAGCAGCGTAGGGGAAGCTCAGCCCCAGCATTTT. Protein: CASSVGEAQPQHF.

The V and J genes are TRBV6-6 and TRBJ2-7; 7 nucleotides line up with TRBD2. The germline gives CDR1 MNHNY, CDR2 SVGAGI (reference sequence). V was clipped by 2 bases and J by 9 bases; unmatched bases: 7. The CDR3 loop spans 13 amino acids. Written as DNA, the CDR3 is TGTGCCAGCAGTTACGGACACGGGAGGAGGCAGTACTTC. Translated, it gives CASSYGHGRRQYF.

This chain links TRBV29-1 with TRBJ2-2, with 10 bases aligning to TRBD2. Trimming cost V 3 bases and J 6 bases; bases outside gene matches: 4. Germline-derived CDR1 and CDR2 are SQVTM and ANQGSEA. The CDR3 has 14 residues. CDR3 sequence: CSVEPSGGPGELFF. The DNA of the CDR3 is TGCAGCGTTGAGCCTAGCGGGGGTCCCGGGGAGCTGTTTTTT.

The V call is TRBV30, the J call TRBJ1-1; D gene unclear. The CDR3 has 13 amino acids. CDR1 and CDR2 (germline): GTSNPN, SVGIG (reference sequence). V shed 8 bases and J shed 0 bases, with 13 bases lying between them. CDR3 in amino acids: CARSAGVNTEAFF. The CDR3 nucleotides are TGTGCCCGCTCGGCCGGGGTGAACACTGAAGCTTTCTTT.

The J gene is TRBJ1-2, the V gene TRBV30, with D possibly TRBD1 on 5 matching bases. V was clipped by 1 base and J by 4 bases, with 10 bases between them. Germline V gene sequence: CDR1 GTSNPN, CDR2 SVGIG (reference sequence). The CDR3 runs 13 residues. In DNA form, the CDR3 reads TGTGCCTGGAGTGGCGGGGCTTTCTATGGCTACACCTTC. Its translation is CAWSGGAFYGYTF.

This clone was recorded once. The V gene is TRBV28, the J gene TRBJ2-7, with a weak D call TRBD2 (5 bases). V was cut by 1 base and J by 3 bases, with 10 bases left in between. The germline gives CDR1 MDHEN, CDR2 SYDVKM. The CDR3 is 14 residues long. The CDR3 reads CASSLSMGSYEQYF. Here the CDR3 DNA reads TGTGCCAGCAGTTTATCAATGGGGAGCTACGAGCAGTACTTC. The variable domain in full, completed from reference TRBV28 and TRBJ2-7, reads DVKVTQSSRYLVKRTGEKVFLECVQDMDHENMFWYRQDPGLGLRLIYFSYDVKMKEKGDIPEGYSVSREKKERFSLILESASTNQTSMYLCASSLSMGSYEQYFGPGTRLTVT.

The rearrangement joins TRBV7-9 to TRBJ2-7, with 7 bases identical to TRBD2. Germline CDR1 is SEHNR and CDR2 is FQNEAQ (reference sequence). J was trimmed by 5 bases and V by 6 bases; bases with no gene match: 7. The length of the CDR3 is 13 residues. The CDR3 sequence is CASSATSVNEQYF. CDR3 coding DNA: TGTGCCAGCAGTGCTACTAGCGTCAACGAGCAGTACTTC.

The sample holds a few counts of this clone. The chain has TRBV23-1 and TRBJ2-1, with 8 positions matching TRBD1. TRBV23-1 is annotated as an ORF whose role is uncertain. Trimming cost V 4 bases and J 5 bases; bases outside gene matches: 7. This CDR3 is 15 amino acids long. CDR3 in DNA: TGCGCCAGCAGTCCCCCGGACAGGGTGGACAATGAGCAGTTCTTC. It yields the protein CASSPPDRVDNEQFF.

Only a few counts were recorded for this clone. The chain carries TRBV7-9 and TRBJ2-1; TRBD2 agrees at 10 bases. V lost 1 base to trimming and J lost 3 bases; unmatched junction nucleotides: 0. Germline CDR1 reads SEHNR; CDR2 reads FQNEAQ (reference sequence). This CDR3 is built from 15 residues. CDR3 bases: TGTGCCAGCAGCTTAGTAGCGGGGGGCTACAATGAGCAGTTCTTC. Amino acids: CASSLVAGGYNEQFF.

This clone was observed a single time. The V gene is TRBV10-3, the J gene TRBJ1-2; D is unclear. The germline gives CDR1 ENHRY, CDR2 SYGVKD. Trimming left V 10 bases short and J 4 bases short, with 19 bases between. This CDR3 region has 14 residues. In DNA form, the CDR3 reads TGTGCCACAGGCGCAGCCCCTATAACCTATGGCTACACCTTC. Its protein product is CATGAAPITYGYTF.

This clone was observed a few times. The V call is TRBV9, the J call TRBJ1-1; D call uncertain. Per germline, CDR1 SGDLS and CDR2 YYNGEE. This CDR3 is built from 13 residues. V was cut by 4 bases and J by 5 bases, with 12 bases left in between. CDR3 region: CASSSIVGTEAFF. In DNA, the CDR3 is TGTGCCAGCAGCAGCATCGTGGGTACTGAAGCTTTCTTT.

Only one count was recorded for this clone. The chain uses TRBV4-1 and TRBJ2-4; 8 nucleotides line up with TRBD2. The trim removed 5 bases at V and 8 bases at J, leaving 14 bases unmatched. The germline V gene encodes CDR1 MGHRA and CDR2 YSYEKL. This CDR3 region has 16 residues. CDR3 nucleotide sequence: TGCGCCAGCAGCGAGAGTCCCGGGACTAGTACACACATTCAGTACTTC. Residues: CASSESPGTSTHIQYF.

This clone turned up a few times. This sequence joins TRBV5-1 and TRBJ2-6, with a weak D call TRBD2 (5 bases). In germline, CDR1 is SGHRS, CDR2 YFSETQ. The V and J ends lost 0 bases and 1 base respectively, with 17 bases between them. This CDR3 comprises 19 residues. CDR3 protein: CASSLEGRASGSGANVLTF. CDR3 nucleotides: TGCGCCAGCAGCTTGGAGGGTCGGGCGTCGGGGTCTGGGGCCAACGTCCTGACTTTC.

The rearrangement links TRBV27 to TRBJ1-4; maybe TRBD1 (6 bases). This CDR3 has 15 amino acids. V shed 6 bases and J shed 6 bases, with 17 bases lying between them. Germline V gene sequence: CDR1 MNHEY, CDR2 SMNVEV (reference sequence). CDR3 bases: TGTGCCAGCAGCCTGACAGGCCCCTGGTATGAAAAACTGTTTTTT. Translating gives CASSLTGPWYEKLFF.